This TCR beta chain was observed in a study of T cell repertoires in cytomegalovirus infection. Germline lookup yields CDR1 LNHDA and CDR2 SQIVND (reference sequence). Trimming took 8 bases from V and 5 from J; bases not matched to a gene: 15. CDR3 size: 17 residues. Study results and caveats: In two of eight donors, the top clonotype was HLA-C-restricted CMV-specific. Summed frequency of shared TCR beta families picked out CMV carriers who also had the relevant HLA.

This clonotype came up many times. Antigen: not known. TCRdb ran MiXCR on the reads and lists one entry per CDR3 protein. The sample carries 200,000 to 300,000 distinct CDR3 sequences, around 9% recorded once. The sequenced material came from PBMCs. The TCR sequence derives from a human donor in good health (CMV status not recorded). Some clones in this sample may be carry-over from other donors' samples. The chain recombines TRBV19 with TRBJ2-1; 10 bases line up with TRBD2. CDR3 bases: TGTGCCAGTGCTACCGGGACTAGCGCCGCTTTGGACAATGAGCAGTTCTTC. Residues: CASATGTSAALDNEQFF.